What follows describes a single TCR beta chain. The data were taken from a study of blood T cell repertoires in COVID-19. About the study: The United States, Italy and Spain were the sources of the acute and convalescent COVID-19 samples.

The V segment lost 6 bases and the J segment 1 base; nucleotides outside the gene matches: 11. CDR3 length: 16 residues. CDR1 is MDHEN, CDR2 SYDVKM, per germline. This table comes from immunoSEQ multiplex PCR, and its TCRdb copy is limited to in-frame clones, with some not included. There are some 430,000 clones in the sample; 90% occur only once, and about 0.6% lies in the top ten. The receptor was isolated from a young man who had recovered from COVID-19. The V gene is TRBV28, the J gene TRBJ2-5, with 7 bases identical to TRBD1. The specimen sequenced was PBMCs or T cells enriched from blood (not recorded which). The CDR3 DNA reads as TGTGCCAGCAGACCGAGGAAGGGGACAGTCCAAGAGACCCAGTACTTC. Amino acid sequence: CASRPRKGTVQETQYF.